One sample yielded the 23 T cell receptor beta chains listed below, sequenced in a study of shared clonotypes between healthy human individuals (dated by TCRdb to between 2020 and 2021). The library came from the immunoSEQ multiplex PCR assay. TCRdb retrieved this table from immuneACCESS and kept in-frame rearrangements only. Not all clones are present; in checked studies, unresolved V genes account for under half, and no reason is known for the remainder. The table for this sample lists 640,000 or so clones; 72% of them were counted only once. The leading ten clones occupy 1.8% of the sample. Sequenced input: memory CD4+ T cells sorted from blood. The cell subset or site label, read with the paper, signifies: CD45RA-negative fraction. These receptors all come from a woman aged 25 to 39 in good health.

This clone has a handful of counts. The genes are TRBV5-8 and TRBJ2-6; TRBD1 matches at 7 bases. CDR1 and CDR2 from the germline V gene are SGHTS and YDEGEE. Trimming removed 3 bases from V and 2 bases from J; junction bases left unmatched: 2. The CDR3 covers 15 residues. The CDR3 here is CASSWQGAGANVLTF. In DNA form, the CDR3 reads TGTGCCAGCAGCTGGCAGGGGGCTGGGGCCAACGTCCTGACTTTC.

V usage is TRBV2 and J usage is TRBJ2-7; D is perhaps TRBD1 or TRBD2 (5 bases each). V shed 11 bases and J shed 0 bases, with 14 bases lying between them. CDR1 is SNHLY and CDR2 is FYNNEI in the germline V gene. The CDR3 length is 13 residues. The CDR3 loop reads CAVGAEDSYEQYF. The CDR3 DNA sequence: TGTGCCGTTGGGGCGGAGGACTCCTACGAGCAGTACTTC.

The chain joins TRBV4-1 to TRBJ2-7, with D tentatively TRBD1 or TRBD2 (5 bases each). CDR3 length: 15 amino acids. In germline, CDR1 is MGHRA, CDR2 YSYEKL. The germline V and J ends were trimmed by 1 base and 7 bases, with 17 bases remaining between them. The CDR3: CASSQGWGKIGEQYF. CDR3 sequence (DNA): TGCGCCAGCAGCCAAGGGTGGGGGAAGATTGGTGAGCAGTACTTC.

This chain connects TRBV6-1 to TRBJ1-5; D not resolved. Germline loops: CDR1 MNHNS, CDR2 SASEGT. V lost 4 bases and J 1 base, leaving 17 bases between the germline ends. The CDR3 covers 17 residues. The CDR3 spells CASSAQIVPMSNQPQHF. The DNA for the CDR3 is TGTGCCAGCAGTGCACAAATAGTCCCCATGAGCAATCAGCCCCAGCATTTT.

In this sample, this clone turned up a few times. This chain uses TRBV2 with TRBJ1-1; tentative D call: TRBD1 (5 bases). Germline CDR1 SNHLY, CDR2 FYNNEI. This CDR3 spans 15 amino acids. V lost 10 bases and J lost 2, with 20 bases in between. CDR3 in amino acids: CATRTHSTRNTEAFF. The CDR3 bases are TGTGCCACCAGGACACACTCAACAAGAAACACTGAAGCTTTCTTT. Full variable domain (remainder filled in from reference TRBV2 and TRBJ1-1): EPEVTQTPSHQVTQMGQEVILRCVPISNHLYFYWYRQILGQKVEFLVSFYNNEISEKSEIFDDQFSVERPDGSNFTLKIRSTKLEDSAMYFCATRTHSTRNTEAFFGQGTRLTVV.

The DNA for the CDR3 is TGCGCCAGCAGCTTGGGGCTCACAAGGACTGAAGCTTTCTTT. Translated, it gives CASSLGLTRTEAFF. The chain couples TRBV5-1 to TRBJ1-1; D unresolved. The V and J ends lost 0 bases and 5 bases respectively, with 11 bases between them. The germline V gene encodes CDR1 SGHRS and CDR2 YFSETQ. The CDR3 is made up of 14 amino acids.

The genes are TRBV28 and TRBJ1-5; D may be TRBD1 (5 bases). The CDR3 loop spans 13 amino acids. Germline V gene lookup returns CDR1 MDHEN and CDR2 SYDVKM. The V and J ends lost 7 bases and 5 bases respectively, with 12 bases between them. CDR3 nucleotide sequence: TGTGCCAGCACACCGGGGGGATATCAGCCCCAGCATTTT. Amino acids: CASTPGGYQPQHF.

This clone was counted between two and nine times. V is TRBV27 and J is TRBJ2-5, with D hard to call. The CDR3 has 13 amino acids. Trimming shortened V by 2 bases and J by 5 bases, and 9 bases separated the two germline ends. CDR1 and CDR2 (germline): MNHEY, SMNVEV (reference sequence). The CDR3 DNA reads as TGTGCCAGCAGTTTACTACTCTCGGAGACCCAGTACTTC. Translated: CASSLLLSETQYF.

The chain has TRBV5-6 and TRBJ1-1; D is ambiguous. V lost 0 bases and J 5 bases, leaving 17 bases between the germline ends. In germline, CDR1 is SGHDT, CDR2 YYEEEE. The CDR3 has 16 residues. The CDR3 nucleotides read TGTGCCAGCAGCTTGGCCCCGGGCAGGATTGGGACTGAAGCTTTCTTT. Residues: CASSLAPGRIGTEAFF.

The CDR3 DNA sequence: TGTGCCAGCAGCCCTCAGCCCCTAGCCAAAAACATTCAGTACTTC. Its protein product is CASSPQPLAKNIQYF. The chain has TRBV7-3 and TRBJ2-4; D is undetermined. Trimming took 5 bases from V and 0 from J, leaving 11 bases between them. CDR3 length: 15 residues. The germline V gene encodes CDR1 SGHTA and CDR2 FQGTGA.

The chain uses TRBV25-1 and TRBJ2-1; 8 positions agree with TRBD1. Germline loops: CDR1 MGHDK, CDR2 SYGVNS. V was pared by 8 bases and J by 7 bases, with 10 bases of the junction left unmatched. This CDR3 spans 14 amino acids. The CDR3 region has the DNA TGTGCCAGCCTCGGCCCAGGGGGCTTGAATGAGCAGTTCTTC. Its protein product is CASLGPGGLNEQFF.

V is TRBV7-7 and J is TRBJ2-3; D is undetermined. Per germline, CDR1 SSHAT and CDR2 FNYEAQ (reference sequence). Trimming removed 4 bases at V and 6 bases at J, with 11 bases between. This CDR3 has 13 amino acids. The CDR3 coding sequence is TGTGCCAGCAGCTCCATTATGGTGGATACGCAGTATTTT. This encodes CASSSIMVDTQYF.

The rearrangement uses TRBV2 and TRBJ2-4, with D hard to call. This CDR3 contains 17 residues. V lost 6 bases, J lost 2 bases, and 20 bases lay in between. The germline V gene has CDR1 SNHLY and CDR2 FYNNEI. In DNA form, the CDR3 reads TGTGCCAGCAGGAGCCCTCTAGGGATGGGGACCAAAAACATTCAGTACTTC. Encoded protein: CASRSPLGMGTKNIQYF.

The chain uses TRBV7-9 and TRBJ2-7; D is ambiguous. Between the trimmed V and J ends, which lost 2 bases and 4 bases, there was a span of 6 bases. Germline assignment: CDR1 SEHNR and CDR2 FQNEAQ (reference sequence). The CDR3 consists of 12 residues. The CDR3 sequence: CASSLNGYEQYF. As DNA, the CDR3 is TGTGCCAGCAGCTTAAATGGATACGAGCAGTACTTC.

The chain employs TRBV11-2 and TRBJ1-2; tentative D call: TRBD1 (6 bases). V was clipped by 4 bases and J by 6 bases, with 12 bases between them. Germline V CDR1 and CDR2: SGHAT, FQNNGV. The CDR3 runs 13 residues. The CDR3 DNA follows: TGTGCCAGCAGCTCAACAGGGTACGATGGCTACACCTTC. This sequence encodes CASSSTGYDGYTF.

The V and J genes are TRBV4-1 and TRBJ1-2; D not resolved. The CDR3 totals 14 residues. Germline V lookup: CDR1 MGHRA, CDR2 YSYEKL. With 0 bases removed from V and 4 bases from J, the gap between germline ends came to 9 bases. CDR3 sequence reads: CASSQESAFYGYTF. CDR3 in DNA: TGCGCCAGCAGCCAAGAATCGGCATTCTATGGCTACACCTTC.

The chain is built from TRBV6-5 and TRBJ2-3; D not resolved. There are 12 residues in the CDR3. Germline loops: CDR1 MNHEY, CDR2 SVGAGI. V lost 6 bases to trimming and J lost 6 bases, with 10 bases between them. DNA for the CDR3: TGTGCCAGCAGGAACCCTGGGGATACGCAGTATTTT. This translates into CASRNPGDTQYF.

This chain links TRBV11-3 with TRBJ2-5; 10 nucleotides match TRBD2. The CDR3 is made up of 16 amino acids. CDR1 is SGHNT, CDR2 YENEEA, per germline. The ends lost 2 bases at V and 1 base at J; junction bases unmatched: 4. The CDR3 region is CASSLTGLAAQETQYF. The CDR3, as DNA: TGTGCCAGCAGCTTAACAGGACTAGCGGCCCAAGAGACCCAGTACTTC.

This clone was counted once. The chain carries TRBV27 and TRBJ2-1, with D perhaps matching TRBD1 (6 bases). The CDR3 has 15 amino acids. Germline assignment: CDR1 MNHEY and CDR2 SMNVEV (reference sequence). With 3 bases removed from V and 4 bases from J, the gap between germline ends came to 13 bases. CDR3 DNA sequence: TGTGCCAGCAGTTTCAGGGGCCGGCAATACAATGAGCAGTTCTTC. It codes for CASSFRGRQYNEQFF.

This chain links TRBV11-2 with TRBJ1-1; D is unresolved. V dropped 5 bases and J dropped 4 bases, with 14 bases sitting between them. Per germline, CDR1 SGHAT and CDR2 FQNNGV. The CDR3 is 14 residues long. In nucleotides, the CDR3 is TGTGCCAGCAGCCTGAACATTGAGGGCACTGAAGCTTTCTTT. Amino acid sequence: CASSLNIEGTEAFF.

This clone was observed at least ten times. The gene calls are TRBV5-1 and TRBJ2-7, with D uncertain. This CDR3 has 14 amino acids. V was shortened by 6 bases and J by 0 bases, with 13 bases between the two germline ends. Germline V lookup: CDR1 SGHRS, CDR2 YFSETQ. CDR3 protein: CASILHGNSYEQYF. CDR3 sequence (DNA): TGCGCCAGCATTTTACACGGAAACTCCTACGAGCAGTACTTC.

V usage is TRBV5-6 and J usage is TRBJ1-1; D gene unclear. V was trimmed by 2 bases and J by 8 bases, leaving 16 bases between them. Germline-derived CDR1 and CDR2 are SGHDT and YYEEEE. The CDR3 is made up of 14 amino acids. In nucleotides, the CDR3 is TGTGCCAGCAGCTTATTCTTCTGGGCTGGCGAAGCTTTCTTT. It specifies CASSLFFWAGEAFF.

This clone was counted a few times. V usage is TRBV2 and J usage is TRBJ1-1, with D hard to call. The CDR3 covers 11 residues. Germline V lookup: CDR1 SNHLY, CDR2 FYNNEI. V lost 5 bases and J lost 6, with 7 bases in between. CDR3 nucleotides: TGTGCCAGCAGTCCGCGCCCTGAAGCTTTCTTT. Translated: CASSPRPEAFF.